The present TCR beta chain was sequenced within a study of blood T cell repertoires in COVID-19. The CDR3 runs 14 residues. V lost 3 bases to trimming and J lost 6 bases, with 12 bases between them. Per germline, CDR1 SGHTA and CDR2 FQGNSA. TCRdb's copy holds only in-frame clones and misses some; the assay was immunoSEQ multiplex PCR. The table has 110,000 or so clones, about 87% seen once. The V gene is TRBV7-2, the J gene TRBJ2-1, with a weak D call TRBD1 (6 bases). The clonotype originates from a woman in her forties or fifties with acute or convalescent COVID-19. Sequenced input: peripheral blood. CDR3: CASSLGAAPNEQFF. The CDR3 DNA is TGTGCCAGCAGCTTGGGGGCGGCACCCAATGAGCAGTTCTTC.